This entry is about one T cell receptor beta chain. The CDR3 is 18 amino acids. Trimming cost V 5 bases and J 2 bases; bases outside gene matches: 11. CDR1 is MNHEY and CDR2 is SMNVEV in the germline V gene (reference sequence). The sample originates from a study of shared clonotypes between healthy human individuals. Profiled with immunoSEQ multiplex PCR; TCRdb holds only in-frame clones, not every one. The repertoire consists of 2 million to 2.5 million clones, with under 95% occurring once and the leading ten covering 0.37%. The sequencing sample was made of naive CD4+ T cells from PBMCs. Subset: CD45RA+ positively selected. The chain combines TRBV27 with TRBJ2-6, with 8 bases lining up with TRBD1. This TCR was recovered from a man between 18 and 35 years old in good health. Some clones in this sample may be carry-over from other donors' samples. The CDR3 spells CASSPNRGIGPGANVLTF. DNA of the CDR3: TGTGCCAGCAGTCCCAACAGGGGGATAGGTCCTGGGGCCAACGTCCTGACTTTC.